Listed below are T cell receptor beta chains from one sample, sequenced in a study of identical twins. TCRdb passed the 5' RACE reads through MiXCR, listing each CDR3 protein once. This sample carries under 350,000 distinct CDR3 sequences, roughly 9.7% of them seen once, and the ten largest clones take roughly 7%. The same specimen was also included in a second study, on yellow fever vaccine responses in identical twins.

The sequencing input was CD8+ T cells sorted from blood. These receptors were collected from a woman aged 18-35 years in good health. Both conserved end residues are part of each CDR3.

cdr3_aa	j_call	cdr3_length	v_call
CASSQAKGLANQDTQYF	TRBJ2-3	17	TRBV3-1
CSVARQGRNEQFF	TRBJ2-1	13	TRBV29-1
CSADGLAGAIYEQYF	TRBJ2-7	15	TRBV20-1
CASSQDAVSYNEQFF	TRBJ2-1	15	TRBV4-3
CATSDLKLAGHTDTQYF	TRBJ2-3	17	TRBV24-1
CASTRDRSAANEQFF	TRBJ2-1	15	TRBV5-1
CASSSLGGGTDTQYF	TRBJ2-3	15	TRBV7-9
CASSPPGGGETQYF	TRBJ2-5	14	TRBV27
CASSRTAGGYNEQFF	TRBJ2-1	15	TRBV7-8
CASRDKGKNTGELFF	TRBJ2-2	15	TRBV10-2
CASSTRGRDSFGYEQYF	TRBJ2-7	17	TRBV9
CASSTGQEHQETRYF	TRBJ2-5	15	TRBV27
CASSYASGVYEQYF	TRBJ2-7	14	TRBV6-5
CASSSQDSNQPQHF	TRBJ1-5	14	TRBV6-5
CATSRSGGREQFF	TRBJ2-1	13	TRBV15
CASSFASSGYNEQFF	TRBJ2-1	15	TRBV7-9
CSALEQGAGGYTF	TRBJ1-2	13	TRBV20-1
CASSTRQGLDNEQFF	TRBJ2-1	15	TRBV5-1
CASQQDAYEQYF	TRBJ2-7	12	TRBV3-1
CASSEWIQGKQNIQYF	TRBJ2-4	16	TRBV6-1
CASSQDKEGDYEQYF	TRBJ2-7	15	TRBV4-3
CSGTGTVHNEQFF	TRBJ2-1	13	TRBV29-1
CASSQSVSLQETQYF	TRBJ2-5	15	TRBV3-1
CASSLSPDRSYEQYF	TRBJ2-7	15	TRBV27
CASQQREGLNEQFF	TRBJ2-1	14	TRBV3-1
CASSLGQGAYNEQFF	TRBJ2-1	15	TRBV28
CSVEEGFRQANTEAFF	TRBJ1-1	16	TRBV29-1
CSARDLRGLGLYNEQFF	TRBJ2-1	17	TRBV20-1
CASSGVLDTQYF	TRBJ2-3	12	TRBV9
CASSSVLAGAYEQYF	TRBJ2-7	15	TRBV28
CSARDRLAGFDEQFF	TRBJ2-1	15	TRBV20-1
CSASQAGPYNEQFF	TRBJ2-1	14	TRBV20-1
CAVRDSQETQYF	TRBJ2-5	12	TRBV2
CASSQDRVGDWAWETQYF	TRBJ2-5	18	TRBV4-2
CASSLAWTSGSPEQFF	TRBJ2-1	16	TRBV11-2
CASSPGTEGHNEQFF	TRBJ2-1	15	TRBV6-1
CASSLGPSSGGAADTQYF	TRBJ2-3	18	TRBV7-3
CASSLEGRVEQYF	TRBJ2-7	13	TRBV7-2
CASSQGLAGGYEQYF	TRBJ2-7	15	TRBV4-3
CSVRRGGFYEQYF	TRBJ2-7	13	TRBV20-1
CASSTSGGAGTGELFF	TRBJ2-2	16	TRBV12-3/TRBV12-4
CASSLAGTLTSTDTQYF	TRBJ2-3	17	TRBV7-2
CASSQDRAGATYEQYF	TRBJ2-7	16	TRBV4-3
CASSQDRDGAYEQYF	TRBJ2-7	15	TRBV4-3
CASSWTIAYEQYF	TRBJ2-7	13	TRBV5-1
CASSLFPGQSTEAFF	TRBJ1-1	15	TRBV5-1
CASSQRWVNTEAFF	TRBJ1-1	14	TRBV4-3
CASSLFRENYEQYF	TRBJ2-7	14	TRBV4-3
CASSLALWSEQYF	TRBJ2-7	13	TRBV5-5
CSARPRDTYEQYF	TRBJ2-7	13	TRBV20-1
CASSWRQGFSPLHF	TRBJ1-6	14	TRBV6-1
CASGFAPGQGLLF	TRBJ2-1	13	TRBV12-5
CASSHPTRYYEQYF	TRBJ2-7	14	TRBV3-1
CSVVTVPYEQYF	TRBJ2-7	12	TRBV29-1
CASSQVAKSYEQYF	TRBJ2-7	14	TRBV4-3
CSVESRGQGGNEQFF	TRBJ2-1	15	TRBV29-1
CAILGDGDHPYEQYF	TRBJ2-7	15	TRBV10-3